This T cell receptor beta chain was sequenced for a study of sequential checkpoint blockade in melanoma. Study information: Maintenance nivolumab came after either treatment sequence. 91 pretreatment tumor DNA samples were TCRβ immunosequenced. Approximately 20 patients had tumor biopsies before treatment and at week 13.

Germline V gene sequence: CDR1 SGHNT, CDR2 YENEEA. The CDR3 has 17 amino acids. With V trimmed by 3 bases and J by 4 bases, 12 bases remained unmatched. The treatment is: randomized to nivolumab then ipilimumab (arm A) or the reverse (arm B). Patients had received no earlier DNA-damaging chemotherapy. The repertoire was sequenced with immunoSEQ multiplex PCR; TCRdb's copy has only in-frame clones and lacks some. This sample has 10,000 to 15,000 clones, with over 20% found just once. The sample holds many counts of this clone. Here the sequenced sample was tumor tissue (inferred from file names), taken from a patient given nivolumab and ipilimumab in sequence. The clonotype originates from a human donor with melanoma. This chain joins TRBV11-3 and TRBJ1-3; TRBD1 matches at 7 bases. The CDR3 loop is CASSLESQGGFGNTIYF. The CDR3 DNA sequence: TGTGCCAGCAGCTTGGAGTCCCAGGGGGGTTTCGGAAACACCATATATTTT.